One TCR beta chain is described in this entry. Its antigen remains unidentified. The record originates from a study of cytotoxic CD8 clonotypes in ibrutinib-treated CLL. Study in general: Included were some eleven relapsed/refractory and approximately 15 treatment-naive patients, of whom about 18 were IGHV unmutated. Partial responses totalled approximately 24 and complete responses 2; after median roughly 68 months, approximately 15 remained remitted and roughly twelve progressed.

CDR1 MNHEY and CDR2 SMNVEV come from the germline V gene (reference sequence). The CDR3 contains 17 residues. After removal of 2 bases from V and 5 bases from J, the junction contained 10 bases not matched to a gene. TCRdb's table, derived via immunoSEQ multiplex PCR, lists solely in-frame clones and lacks some. The data hold 300,000 or so clones, with about 64% observed a single time. Whole-study findings and limits: T-cell clonality at baseline went above that of age-matched healthy donors and rose and fell with circulating CD8+ T-cell counts. Clonality climbed at ibrutinib response, then dropped toward baseline at progression.

The specimen comprised PBMCs, sampled after 36 months of ibrutinib treatment. This rearrangement joins TRBV27 to TRBJ2-1; 9 bases are a match to TRBD2. The receptor comes from a human donor with chronic lymphocytic leukemia. The CDR3 is CASSLRVAGGRHNEQFF. The CDR3 coding sequence is TGTGCCAGCAGTTTAAGAGTGGCGGGAGGGCGCCACAATGAGCAGTTCTTC.